This TCR beta chain appears in the sequencing data of a study of human T cells and chemical hapten exposure (TCRdb year 2021). For context, the study as a whole: For sensitization, 2% DPC in acetone was applied to a roughly 2 cm by roughly 2 cm area of upper inner arm skin. Patch testing on the upper back used Finn chambers containing 0.01% DPC, with scoring done after 6 days according to International Contact Dermatitis Research Group standards. Patient blood was sampled pre-sensitization (week 0) and at 2, 6 and about 24 weeks after DPC sensitization. Peripheral blood TCR repertoire changes were tracked in vivo in alopecia patients during primary and secondary sensitization to the hapten diphenylcyclopropenone (DPC). The patient cohort, mostly female, included alopecia areata with under or over 50% scalp involvement, alopecia totalis and alopecia universalis. Blood for TCR sequencing was provided by twenty-nine alopecia patients at one to four time points (pre-sensitization, 2, 6 and 24 weeks). Patients additionally received weekly therapeutic DPC doses to the scalp throughout the approximately 22-week study period. Libraries were pooled for sequencing, and per-sample TCR yields varied mainly because of small differences in library volumes within the pool. Overall study outcomes, separate from this receptor: DPC sensitization did not change the number of TCRs with a frequency above 1 in 1000, and there was no evidence of changes in global repertoire structure. Repeated subsampling changed both the strength of the expansion versus patch-test correlation and the threshold at which that correlation became significant. Significantly more large CDR3 similarity clusters were formed by expanded TCRs than by pre-sensitization or healthy control sets, consistent with antigen-driven responses. Alopecia, a presumed autoimmune disease, was present in all patients, so the immune response of the patients might differ from that of healthy individuals. A positive correlation was found between the number of PT1 expanded TCRs and patch test score, with significance reached at thresholds 8, 16 and 32 but not 4.

Comment on this clonotype: Its recognized antigen is unknown. No base quality information exists; no much larger clone differs at one position.

Read against the paper, the sample's time point label means: patch test 3, about 24 weeks after DPC sensitization. Per the publication, the treatment or condition label means: therapeutic diphenylcyclopropenone sensitization with weekly scalp DPC. At each patch-test visit, blood was drawn before the patch test was applied. Patients were eligible if aged 18 to 70, diagnosed with alopecia and judged suitable for DPC therapy, and pregnant patients were excluded. Total RNA was extracted from unfractionated whole blood that had been collected in Tempus Blood RNA tubes. V and J are trimmed by 7 bases and 1 base, and the gene matches miss 0 bases of the junction. The CDR3, cysteine through phenylalanine, is 12 amino acids long. The retained sequence is limited to the CDR3, 36 bases, with the frame set at the first base. The library was produced with RACE. Sequencing relied on a NextSeq 500. During library preparation, unique molecular identifiers were attached to individual cDNA molecules so that TCRs could be counted in a quantitative, reproducible way. From each blood RNA sample, both TCR alpha and TCR beta chains were sequenced. The published analysis was carried out like this. A median of approximately 96,000 TCRs per sample was observed, with a range of 23,224 to 690,600. The Decombinator software suite was used to annotate the V, J and CDR3 of the TCR reads. For the PS versus PT1 abundance plots, all samples were subsampled to the same number of TCRs (28,000). TCRs were defined as expanded if absent before sensitization and observed at least eight times at the 2-week time point. In-frame beta chains were kept once TCRdb had trimmed the public reads at Q25 with fastp and called clones with MiXCR. Here each entry gathers all rows of one CDR3 protein and keeps the most common genes and DNA. TCRdb's processing, not the authors' own work, is the source of the V and J calls. This sample lists about 190,000 distinct CDR3 sequences; more than 20% were detected once. About 2.3% of the sample comes from the top ten.

This sequence originates from a woman between 40 and 50 years old with alopecia areata. Some clones in this sample may be carry-over from other donors' samples. The sample in question was whole blood, obtained in connection with sensitization to the hapten diphenylcyclopropenone (DPC). Recombination connected TRBV12-3 or TRBV12-4 to TRBJ2-5, with 7 bases in between that match TRBD1. The CDR3 region: CASTGGQETQYF. The nucleotide sequence reads TGTGCCAGCACAGGGGGCCAAGAGACCCAGTACTTC.